This record concerns one T cell receptor beta chain sequence. CDR3 length: 15 residues. Germline V gene data show CDR1 as LNHNV and CDR2 as YYDKDF (reference sequence). Trimming removed 0 bases from V and 2 bases from J, with 11 bases in between. The sample is drawn from a study of blood T cell repertoires in COVID-19. In the study overall: Researchers got acute and convalescent COVID-19 samples from the United States, Italy and Spain.

Data came from immunoSEQ multiplex PCR; TCRdb stores just in-frame clones and leaves some out. Here the sample spans 200,000 to 250,000 clones, 80% to 85% being singletons. Sequences were obtained from peripheral blood. The J gene is TRBJ2-7, the V gene TRBV15; maybe TRBD2 (6 bases). This TCR was recovered from a woman between 65 and 79 years old with COVID-19, enrolled during active disease. CDR3 nucleotide sequence: TGTGCCACCAGCAGAGATCACGGGAGCCCCTACGAGCAGTACTTC. Its protein is CATSRDHGSPYEQYF.